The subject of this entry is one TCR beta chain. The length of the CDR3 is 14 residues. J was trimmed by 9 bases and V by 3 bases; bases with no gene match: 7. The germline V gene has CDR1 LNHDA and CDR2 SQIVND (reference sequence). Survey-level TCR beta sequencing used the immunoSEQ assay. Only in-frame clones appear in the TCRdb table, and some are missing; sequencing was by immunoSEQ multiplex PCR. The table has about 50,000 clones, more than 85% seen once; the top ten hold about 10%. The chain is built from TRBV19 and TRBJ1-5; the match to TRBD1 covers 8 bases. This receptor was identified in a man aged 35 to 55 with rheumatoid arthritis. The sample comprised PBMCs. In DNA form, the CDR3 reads TGTGCCAGTAGTATCCCAGGGGGCAACCCGCCCCAGCATTTT. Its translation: CASSIPGGNPPQHF.